The entry that follows covers one T cell receptor (beta chain) sequence. The assay was immunoSEQ multiplex PCR, and TCRdb's table has in-frame clones only and misses some. The data contain 150,000 to 190,000 clones, 93% of them singletons. This entry is derived from a study of control samples from healthy donors and cancer patients. Per germline, CDR1 MDHEN and CDR2 SYDVKM. CDR3 length: 15 residues. Trimming pared 6 bases from V and 3 bases from J, leaving 17 bases between. The receptor was isolated from a man between 50 and 59 years old in good health. Material: blood. V and J are TRBV28 and TRBJ1-1; D perhaps matches TRBD1 (5 bases). The DNA for the CDR3 is TGTGCCAGCAGCGCCCCACGTGTGGGGGACACTGAAGCTTTCTTT. Translating it yields CASSAPRVGDTEAFF.